Following are 20 T cell receptor beta chains from one sample sequenced in a study of T cell responses to AZD1222 COVID-19 vaccine. Assay: immunoSEQ multiplex PCR; the TCRdb copy retains only in-frame clones and omits some. In the table there are fewer than 150,000 clones, 92% of which are singletons. Here the sequenced sample was peripheral blood, taken 28 days after the second AZD1222 dose. Receptor source: an adult who received the AZD1222 COVID-19 vaccine.

The CDR3 region is CASSGTSGNRQFF. The CDR3 region has the DNA TGTGCCAGCAGCGGGACTAGCGGGAATCGGCAGTTCTTC. This chain connects TRBV6-5 to TRBJ2-1, with 13 bases fitting TRBD2. The CDR3 covers 13 residues. CDR1 and CDR2 (germline): MNHEY, SVGAGI. V was pared by 6 bases and J by 12 bases, with 5 bases of the junction left unmatched.

The sample holds one count of this clone. The chain combines TRBV13 with TRBJ1-6; D is unresolved. Germline values: CDR1 PRHDT, CDR2 FYEKMQ (reference sequence). The CDR3 contains 13 residues. The germline V and J ends were trimmed by 2 bases and 7 bases, with 6 bases remaining between them. DNA of the CDR3: TGTGCCAGCAGCTTATCCGGGAATTCACCCCTCCACTTT. This codes for CASSLSGNSPLHF. The complete variable domain, with remaining parts taken from reference TRBV13 and TRBJ1-6, reads AAGVIQSPRHLIKEKRETATLKCYPIPRHDTVYWYQQGPGQDPQFLISFYEKMQSDKGSIPDRFSAQQFSDYHSELNMSSLELGDSALYFCASSLSGNSPLHFGNGTRLTVT.

The chain links TRBV27 to TRBJ2-3; possible D gene TRBD2, 5 bases. Trimming left V 0 bases short and J 2 bases short, with 15 bases between. The CDR3 sequence is 17 residues long. Germline CDR1 reads MNHEY; CDR2 reads SMNVEV (reference sequence). For the CDR3, the DNA is TGTGCCAGCAGTTTATCTGGAACGGGAAGGGTCACAGATACGCAGTATTTT. Its protein is CASSLSGTGRVTDTQYF.

The genes are TRBV3-1 (or the pseudogene TRBV3-2) and TRBJ2-7; 11 bases are a match to TRBD2. Germline trimming cut 4 bases from V and 2 bases from J; bases unmatched to any gene: 4. In germline, CDR1 is LGHDT, CDR2 YNNKEL (reference sequence). The CDR3 contains 15 residues. The CDR3, as DNA: TGTGCCAGCAGCCCGTTACTAGCGGGAGCCTACGAGCAGTACTTC. This translates into CASSPLLAGAYEQYF.

CDR3 coding DNA: TGTGCCACCGGCCCCGGCGGGGAGCTGTTTTTT. Its translation: CATGPGGELFF. This sequence joins TRBV24-1 and TRBJ2-2, with D unclear. Germline V CDR1 and CDR2: KGHDR, SFDVKD. The CDR3 is 11 residues long. V was trimmed by 9 bases and J by 7 bases, leaving 8 bases between them.

The rearrangement joins TRBV3-1 (or the pseudogene TRBV3-2) to TRBJ2-7, with D tentatively TRBD2 (5 bases). There are 15 residues in the CDR3. V lost 1 base, J lost 0 bases, and 10 bases lay in between. CDR1 is LGHDT and CDR2 is YNNKEL in the germline V gene (reference sequence). CDR3 region: CASSQALAPSYEQYF. CDR3 coding DNA: TGTGCCAGCAGCCAAGCCCTAGCACCCTCCTACGAGCAGTACTTC.

V usage is TRBV6-1 and J usage is TRBJ2-7; D gene ambiguous. This CDR3 has 12 residues. The V gene's germline CDR1 is MNHNS and CDR2 SASEGT. The V end was cut by 3 bases, the J end by 6 bases, with 9 bases between. In DNA form, the CDR3 reads TGTGCCAGCAGTGACGGGCCCGTCGAGCAGTACTTC. It is translated as CASSDGPVEQYF.

The chain employs TRBV5-8 and TRBJ1-3; D is uncertain. V was clipped by 4 bases and J by 0 bases, with 11 bases between them. This CDR3 spans 15 amino acids. The germline V gene has CDR1 SGHTS and CDR2 YDEGEE. CDR3 region: CASSPGRLSGNTIYF. CDR3 sequence (DNA): TGTGCCAGCAGCCCGGGCAGGCTCTCTGGAAACACCATATATTTT. Looking up the rest from reference TRBV5-8 and TRBJ1-3 gives the full variable domain: EAGVTQSPTHLIKTRGQQATLRCSPISGHTSVYWYQQALGLGLQFLLWYDEGEERNRGNFPPRFSGRQFPNYSSELNVNALELEDSALYLCASSPGRLSGNTIYFGEGSWLTVV.

This chain joins TRBV6-6 and TRBJ2-1; 11 bases match TRBD2. The CDR3 loop spans 14 amino acids. The ends lost 8 bases at V and 5 bases at J; junction bases unmatched: 5. Germline V gene data show CDR1 as MNHNY and CDR2 as SVGAGI (reference sequence). The chain's CDR3 is CASHTSGSDNEQFF. The CDR3 nucleotides are TGTGCCAGCCACACTAGCGGGAGCGACAATGAGCAGTTCTTC.

V is TRBV6-2 or TRBV6-3 and J is TRBJ1-5; D remains ambiguous. This CDR3 has 16 amino acids. Germline V CDR1 and CDR2: MNHEY, SVGEGT. V was cut by 4 bases and J by 1 base, with 14 bases left in between. The CDR3 bases are TGTGCCAGCAGTTTCGAGGAGGGTAAGAGCAATCAGCCCCAGCATTTT. Translated: CASSFEEGKSNQPQHF.

The CDR3 here is CASRLRGGSTGYYEQYF. DNA for the CDR3: TGTGCCAGCAGGCTTCGGGGGGGATCTACAGGGTACTACGAGCAGTACTTC. The genes are TRBV27 and TRBJ2-7; 8 nucleotides line up with TRBD2. Losses at the gene ends were 6 bases for V and 3 bases for J; bases not matched to a gene: 16. The germline gives CDR1 MNHEY, CDR2 SMNVEV (reference sequence). This CDR3 has 17 amino acids.

V gene TRBV6-6 combines with J gene TRBJ1-1, with D perhaps TRBD1 (6 bases). The V end lost 11 bases, the J end lost 0 bases, and 16 bases lay between the germline ends. This CDR3 has 14 amino acids. Germline V gives CDR1 MNHNY, CDR2 SVGAGI (reference sequence). CDR3 sequence reads: CAGAFTGLNTEAFF. The CDR3 DNA is TGTGCCGGAGCATTTACAGGGCTGAACACTGAAGCTTTCTTT.

V and J are TRBV19 and TRBJ1-5, with D possibly TRBD1 on 6 matching bases. CDR3 length equals 13 residues. Per the germline V gene, CDR1 is LNHDA and CDR2 is SQIVND (reference sequence). The germline V and J ends were trimmed by 3 bases and 11 bases, with 14 bases remaining between them. The chain's CDR3 is CASSIGGASAQHF. CDR3 DNA: TGTGCCAGTAGTATTGGGGGGGCTTCGGCCCAGCATTTT.

By sample fraction, this clone is medium-sized (0.01 to 0.1%). V and J are TRBV7-9 and TRBJ2-5; no firm D call. Germline V gene sequence: CDR1 SEHNR, CDR2 FQNEAQ (reference sequence). CDR3 size: 12 residues. V lost 3 bases and J 1 base, leaving 3 bases between the germline ends. CDR3 coding DNA: TGTGCCAGCAGCTTTACCCAAGAGACCCAGTACTTC. It specifies CASSFTQETQYF. Full variable domain (rest looked up from reference TRBV7-9 and TRBJ2-5): DTGVSQNPRHKITKRGQNVTFRCDPISEHNRLYWYRQTLGQGPEFLTYFQNEAQLEKSRLLSDRFSAERPKGSFSTLEIQRTEQGDSAMYLCASSFTQETQYFGPGTRLLVL.

The chain joins TRBV3-1 (or the pseudogene TRBV3-2) to TRBJ1-4; no clear D. CDR3 length equals 13 residues. Germline V gives CDR1 LGHDT, CDR2 YNNKEL (reference sequence). Trimming pared 5 bases from V and 16 bases from J, leaving 20 bases between. The DNA for the CDR3 is TGTGCCAGCAGCTCGGCCGAGGGTTATGTTCAGTTTTTT. The encoded protein is CASSSAEGYVQFF.

The chain is built from TRBV29-1 and TRBJ1-1; TRBD1 matches at 9 bases. The CDR3 has 13 amino acids. J was trimmed by 2 bases and V by 7 bases; bases with no gene match: 5. Germline CDR1 SQVTM, CDR2 ANQGSEA. This CDR3 is CSASGQGNTEAFF. Written as DNA, the CDR3 is TGCAGCGCCTCGGGACAGGGCAACACTGAAGCTTTCTTT.

The V gene is TRBV20-1, the J gene TRBJ2-3; D call uncertain. This CDR3 spans 10 amino acids. From germline, CDR1 is DFQATT and CDR2 SNEGSKA (reference sequence). Deletions cut 3 bases from V and 2 bases from J, with 0 bases between. The CDR3 reads CSASTDTQYF. The DNA of the CDR3 is TGCAGTGCTAGCACAGATACGCAGTATTTT.

This clone was seen only a few times. V is TRBV29-1 and J is TRBJ1-6; TRBD1 is a possible D gene (5 bases). The CDR3 is 14 residues long. Germline V gene data show CDR1 as SQVTM and CDR2 as ANQGSEA. V gave up 6 bases and J gave up 8 bases, with 17 bases separating them. CDR3 region: CSVRGTGMDSPLHF. In DNA form, the CDR3 reads TGCAGCGTGCGAGGCACAGGCATGGATTCACCCCTCCACTTT.

The V and J genes are TRBV3-1 (or the pseudogene TRBV3-2) and TRBJ1-1; no clear D. Germline-derived CDR1 and CDR2 are LGHDT and YNNKEL (reference sequence). Trimming stripped 0 bases from V and 6 bases from J, with 8 bases between. The CDR3 totals 13 residues. In nucleotides, the CDR3 is TGTGCCAGCAGCCAAGATCCCTTCTCTGAAGCTTTCTTT. This gives the protein CASSQDPFSEAFF.

This chain links TRBV10-3 with TRBJ2-7, with D unclear. The CDR3 contains 13 residues. Germline CDR1 and CDR2: ENHRY and SYGVKD. Trimming pared 3 bases from V and 4 bases from J, leaving 10 bases between. CDR3 bases: TGTGCCATCAGTGAATTAGGGCTATACGAGCAGTACTTC. Encoded protein: CAISELGLYEQYF.